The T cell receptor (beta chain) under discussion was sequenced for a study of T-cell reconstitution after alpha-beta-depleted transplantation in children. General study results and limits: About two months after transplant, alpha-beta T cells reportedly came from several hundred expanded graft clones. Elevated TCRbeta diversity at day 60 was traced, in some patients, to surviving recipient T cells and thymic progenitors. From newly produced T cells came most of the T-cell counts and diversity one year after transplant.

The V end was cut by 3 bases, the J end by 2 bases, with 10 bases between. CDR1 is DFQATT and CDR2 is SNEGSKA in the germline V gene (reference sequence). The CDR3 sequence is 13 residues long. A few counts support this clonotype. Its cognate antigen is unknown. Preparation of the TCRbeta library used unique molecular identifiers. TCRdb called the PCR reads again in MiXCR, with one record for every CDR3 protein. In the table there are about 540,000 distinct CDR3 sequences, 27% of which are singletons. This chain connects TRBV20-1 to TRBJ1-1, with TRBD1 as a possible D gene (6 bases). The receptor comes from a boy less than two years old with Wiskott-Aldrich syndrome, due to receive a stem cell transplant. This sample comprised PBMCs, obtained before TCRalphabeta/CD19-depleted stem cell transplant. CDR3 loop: CSARGGANTEAFF. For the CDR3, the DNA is TGCAGTGCTAGGGGGGGGGCAAACACTGAAGCTTTCTTT.